This T cell receptor beta chain was sequenced in a study of T cell repertoires in cytomegalovirus infection. Background on the study: Recently described HLA-C-restricted plus well-studied HLA-B-restricted CMV epitopes were used. Signatures in public TCR beta sequences pointed to both CMV infection and matching HLA type. Broader study findings: There were HLA-C-restricted CMV-specific TCR beta clonotypes dominating the ex vivo response. Cumulative public TCR beta family frequency identified carriers of CMV plus the relevant HLA.

TCRdb processed the reads anew with MiXCR; each CDR3 protein has one entry. The sample has 640,000 or so distinct CDR3 sequences, around 30% seen once; the top ten hold roughly 18%. A remark on this clonotype: Antigen unknown.

Germline V CDR1 and CDR2: DFQATT, SNEGSKA (reference sequence). There are 13 residues in the CDR3. V lost 6 bases, J lost 6 bases, and 5 bases stayed unmatched. V usage is TRBV20-1 and J usage is TRBJ2-1; 10 positions agree with TRBD2. Sequenced material: cultured PBMCs, taken from culture after CMV antigen stimulation. This receptor was obtained from a human donor in good health (CMV status not recorded). Some clones in this sample may be carry-over from other donors' samples. CDR3 protein: CSARSGRSNEQFF. The CDR3 DNA sequence: TGCAGTGCCCGTAGCGGGAGGAGCAATGAGCAGTTCTTC.